A single sample is the source of the 10 T cell receptor beta chains below, sequenced in a study of blood T cell repertoires in COVID-19. Profiling relied on immunoSEQ multiplex PCR, and the TCRdb table lists in-frame clones only, not all of them. Here the sample spans 150,000 to 200,000 clones, about 85% being singletons. The sequenced sample consisted of peripheral blood. The receptors here all came from a man at least 80 years old with COVID-19, enrolled during active disease.

The chain carries TRBV11-1 and TRBJ2-1; 8 bases align to TRBD2. The CDR3 has 13 residues. The germline V gene encodes CDR1 SGHAT and CDR2 FQDESV (reference sequence). Germline trimming cut 3 bases from V and 6 bases from J; bases unmatched to any gene: 1. The CDR3 DNA is TGTGCCAGCAGCTTGGGGACTAGCAATGAGCAGTTCTTC. This codes for CASSLGTSNEQFF.

The V and J genes are TRBV28 and TRBJ1-4, with unresolved D. The CDR3 extends over 11 amino acids. The V end was cut by 6 bases, the J end by 8 bases, with 7 bases between. CDR1 MDHEN and CDR2 SYDVKM come from the germline V gene. The CDR3 loop reads CASRRVEKLFF. As DNA, the CDR3 is TGTGCCAGCAGACGCGTCGAAAAACTGTTTTTT.

The CDR3 DNA is TGTGCCAGCAGTTACCGACAGGTCCTAGCCAAAAACATTCAGTACTTC. It yields the protein CASSYRQVLAKNIQYF. This chain joins TRBV6-2 or TRBV6-3 and TRBJ2-4; D is possibly TRBD1 (6 bases). Trimming took off 2 bases at V and 0 bases at J, with 11 bases between the two ends. The CDR3 has 16 residues. Germline V CDR1 and CDR2: MNHEY, SVGEGT.

V and J are TRBV12-3 or TRBV12-4 and TRBJ2-7; TRBD1 agrees at 8 bases. The CDR3 extends over 12 amino acids. J gave up 3 bases and V 6 bases, and 1 base lay outside the gene matches. This CDR3 reads CASSGQGYEQYF. The CDR3 nucleotides read TGTGCCAGCAGCGGACAGGGCTACGAGCAGTACTTC.

This clone was recorded once. The V and J genes are TRBV7-2 and TRBJ2-1; possible D gene TRBD1, 6 bases. Per the germline V gene, CDR1 is SGHTA and CDR2 is FQGNSA. Trimming pared 3 bases from V and 0 bases from J, leaving 9 bases between. CDR3 length: 15 amino acids. DNA for the CDR3: TGTGCCAGCAGCTTGGACAGTAGCTCCTACAATGAGCAGTTCTTC. It is translated as CASSLDSSSYNEQFF.

The gene calls are TRBV5-1 and TRBJ1-5; possible D gene TRBD1, 6 bases. Per the germline V gene, CDR1 is SGHRS and CDR2 is YFSETQ. The V and J ends lost 0 bases and 7 bases respectively, with 11 bases between them. CDR3 length: 14 amino acids. This CDR3 is CASSLGGGRQPQHF. CDR3 nucleotides: TGCGCCAGCAGCTTGGGTGGGGGCAGGCAGCCCCAGCATTTT.

The rearrangement uses TRBV18 and TRBJ1-4; 7 bases align to TRBD1. The V gene's germline CDR1 is KGHSH and CDR2 LQKENI. The CDR3 contains 15 residues. Trimming removed 2 bases from V and 8 bases from J; junction bases left unmatched: 8. The CDR3 DNA is TGTGCCAGCTCACCAACGCAGGGGGTAGGCGAAAAACTGTTTTTT. It yields the protein CASSPTQGVGEKLFF.

This clone was seen once. The chain carries TRBV4-1 and TRBJ2-7, with 8 bases fitting TRBD1. CDR1 and CDR2 from the germline V gene are MGHRA and YSYEKL. There are 16 residues in the CDR3. Trimming at V came to 0 bases and at J to 4 bases, leaving 8 bases not matched to a gene. The CDR3 nucleotides read TGCGCCAGCAGCCAAGAAAAGATCCAGGGGGCTTACGAGCAGTACTTC. Residues: CASSQEKIQGAYEQYF.

The chain has TRBV12-5 and TRBJ1-1, with TRBD1 as a possible D gene (6 bases). Germline loops: CDR1 LGHNT, CDR2 FRNRAP. The CDR3 length is 15 residues. V was clipped by 6 bases and J by 0 bases, with 14 bases between them. CDR3 residues: CASGKTGGLNTEAFF. The CDR3 nucleotides are TGTGCTAGTGGCAAGACAGGTGGGCTGAACACTGAAGCTTTCTTT.

The chain has TRBV15 and TRBJ2-5; 7 bases align to TRBD1. The CDR3 loop spans 14 amino acids. V lost 4 bases to trimming and J lost 1 base; unmatched junction nucleotides: 3. From germline, CDR1 is LNHNV and CDR2 YYDKDF (reference sequence). Written as DNA, the CDR3 is TGTGCCACCAGCATCAACAGGGGCCAAGAGACCCAGTACTTC. Protein product: CATSINRGQETQYF.